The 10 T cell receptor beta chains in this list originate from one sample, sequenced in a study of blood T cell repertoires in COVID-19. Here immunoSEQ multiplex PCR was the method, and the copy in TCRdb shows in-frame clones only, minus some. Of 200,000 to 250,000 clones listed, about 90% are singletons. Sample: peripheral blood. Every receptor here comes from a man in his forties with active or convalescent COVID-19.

The CDR3, as DNA: TGTGCCAGCAGCACGGGACAGCAGAGGAACACTGAAGCTTTCTTT. It specifies CASSTGQQRNTEAFF. V gene TRBV7-2 combines with J gene TRBJ1-1; 7 positions match TRBD1. The junction had 7 bases not matched to a gene; V was cut back by 5 bases and J by 1 base. Germline lookup yields CDR1 SGHTA and CDR2 FQGNSA. CDR3 length equals 15 residues.

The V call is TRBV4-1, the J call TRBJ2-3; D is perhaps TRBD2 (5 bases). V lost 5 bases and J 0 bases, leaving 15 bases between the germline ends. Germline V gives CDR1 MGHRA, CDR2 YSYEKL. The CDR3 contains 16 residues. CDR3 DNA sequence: TGCGCCAGCAGCATGTTCTATAGGGAGAGCACAGATACGCAGTATTTT. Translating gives CASSMFYRESTDTQYF.

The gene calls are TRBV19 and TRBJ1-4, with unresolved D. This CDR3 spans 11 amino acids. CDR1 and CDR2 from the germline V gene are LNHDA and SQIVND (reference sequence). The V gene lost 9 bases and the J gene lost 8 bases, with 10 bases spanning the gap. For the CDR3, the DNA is TGTGCCAGCTTAGAGGGCGAAAAACTGTTTTTT. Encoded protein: CASLEGEKLFF.

CDR3 region: CASSLDGRGPPGELFF. The CDR3 nucleotides are TGTGCCAGCAGCTTAGATGGCAGGGGCCCTCCCGGGGAGCTGTTTTTT. The rearrangement joins TRBV11-3 to TRBJ2-2; a weak D match, TRBD1 (6 bases). This CDR3 is built from 16 residues. The V gene's germline CDR1 is SGHNT and CDR2 YENEEA. V was cut by 0 bases and J by 6 bases, with 14 bases left in between.

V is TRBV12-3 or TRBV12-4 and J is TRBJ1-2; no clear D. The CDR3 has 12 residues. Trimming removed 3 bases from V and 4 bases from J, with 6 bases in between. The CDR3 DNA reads TGTGCCAGCAGTTTGGCGGGCTATGGCTACACCTTC. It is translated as CASSLAGYGYTF.

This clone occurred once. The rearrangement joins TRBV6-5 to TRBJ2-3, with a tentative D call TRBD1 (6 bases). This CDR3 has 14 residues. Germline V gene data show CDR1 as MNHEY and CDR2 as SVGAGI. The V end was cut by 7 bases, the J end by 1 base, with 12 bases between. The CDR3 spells CASTTGKGTDTQYF. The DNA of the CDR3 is TGTGCCAGCACTACAGGGAAGGGCACAGATACGCAGTATTTT.

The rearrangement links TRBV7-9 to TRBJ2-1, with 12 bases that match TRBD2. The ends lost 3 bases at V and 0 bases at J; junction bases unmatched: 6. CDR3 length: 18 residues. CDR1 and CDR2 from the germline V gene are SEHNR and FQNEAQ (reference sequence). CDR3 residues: CASSLTSGGGYSYNEQFF. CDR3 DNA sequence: TGTGCCAGCAGCTTGACTAGCGGGGGCGGCTACTCCTACAATGAGCAGTTCTTC. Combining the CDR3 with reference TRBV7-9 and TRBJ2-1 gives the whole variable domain DTGVSQNPRHKITKRGQNVTFRCDPISEHNRLYWYRQTLGQGPEFLTYFQNEAQLEKSRLLSDRFSAERPKGSFSTLEIQRTEQGDSAMYLCASSLTSGGGYSYNEQFFGPGTRLTVL.

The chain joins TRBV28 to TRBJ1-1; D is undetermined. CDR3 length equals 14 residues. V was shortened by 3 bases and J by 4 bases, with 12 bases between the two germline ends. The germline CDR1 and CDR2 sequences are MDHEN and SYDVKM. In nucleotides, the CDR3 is TGTGCCAGCAGTTTGGGTCGGAGGGTCACTGAAGCTTTCTTT. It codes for CASSLGRRVTEAFF.

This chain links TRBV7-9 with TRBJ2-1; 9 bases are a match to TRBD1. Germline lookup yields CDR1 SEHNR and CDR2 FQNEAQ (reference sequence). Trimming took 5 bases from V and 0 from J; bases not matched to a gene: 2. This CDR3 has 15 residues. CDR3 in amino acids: CASSKTGGSYNEQFF. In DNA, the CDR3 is TGTGCCAGCAGCAAGACAGGGGGCTCCTACAATGAGCAGTTCTTC.

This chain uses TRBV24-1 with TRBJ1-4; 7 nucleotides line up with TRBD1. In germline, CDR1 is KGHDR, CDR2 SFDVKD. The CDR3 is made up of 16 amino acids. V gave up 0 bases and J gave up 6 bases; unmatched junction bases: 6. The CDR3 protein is CATSDLFGTDYEKLFF. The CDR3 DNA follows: TGTGCCACCAGTGATTTGTTCGGGACAGATTATGAAAAACTGTTTTTT.